A single sample is the source of the 16 T cell receptor beta chains below, sequenced in a study of OX40 agonist ivuxolimab in advanced cancers. Sequencing used immunoSEQ multiplex PCR; TCRdb keeps in-frame clones, though not all of them. This table holds 35,000 to 40,000 clones, about four fifths found once. Material: CD4+ or CD8+ T cells sorted from blood, obtained in a trial of the OX40 agonist ivuxolimab. The receptors were sampled from an adult with an advanced solid tumor such as melanoma, head and neck, liver or kidney cancer.

V and J are TRBV5-8 and TRBJ2-7; 10 positions match TRBD1. Unmatched junction bases numbered 5, after V lost 4 bases and J lost 4 bases. Per the germline V gene, CDR1 is SGHTS and CDR2 is YDEGEE. There are 14 residues in the CDR3. CDR3 region: CASSLRQGAYEQYF. The DNA of the CDR3 is TGTGCCAGCAGCCTACGACAGGGGGCTTACGAGCAGTACTTC.

The gene calls are TRBV5-5 and TRBJ2-7, with D hard to call. Trimming took off 4 bases at V and 0 bases at J, with 11 bases between the two ends. Germline V gene sequence: CDR1 SGHKS, CDR2 YYEKEE (reference sequence). The CDR3 consists of 14 residues. CDR3 sequence reads: CASSGYQASYEQYF. In DNA form, the CDR3 reads TGTGCCAGCAGCGGATATCAGGCCTCCTACGAGCAGTACTTC.

V usage is TRBV7-8 and J usage is TRBJ1-5, with no clear D. Trimming left V 0 bases short and J 7 bases short, with 10 bases between. The CDR3 consists of 14 residues. Germline V lookup: CDR1 SGHVS, CDR2 FQNEAQ. The CDR3, as DNA: TGTGCCAGCAGCTTAGCGCATTTGGGGCAGCCCCAGCATTTT. Its protein is CASSLAHLGQPQHF.

This chain links TRBV11-1 with TRBJ2-7; D unclear. Germline values: CDR1 SGHAT, CDR2 FQDESV (reference sequence). The CDR3 contains 12 residues. V gave up 3 bases and J gave up 2 bases, with 5 bases separating them. CDR3 in DNA: TGTGCCAGCAGCTTGGGGACCTACGAGCAGTACTTC. This translates into CASSLGTYEQYF.

The chain has TRBV9 and TRBJ2-1; 11 bases align to TRBD2. The V gene end was trimmed by 0 bases and the J gene end by 5 bases; junction bases not matched to a gene: 4. There are 16 residues in the CDR3. Germline CDR1 is SGDLS and CDR2 is YYNGEE. The CDR3 DNA reads as TGTGCCAGCAGCGTAGGCATAGCGGGGGGGGACAATGAGCAGTTCTTC. Translating it yields CASSVGIAGGDNEQFF.

The chain carries TRBV7-9 and TRBJ2-3; 8 nucleotides align to TRBD2. The CDR3 is 14 amino acids. V was pared by 8 bases and J by 2 bases, with 6 bases of the junction left unmatched. CDR1 and CDR2 from the germline V gene are SEHNR and FQNEAQ (reference sequence). CDR3 nucleotide sequence: TGTGCCAGCTCCCCGGGAGGGAACACAGATACGCAGTATTTT. Translated, it gives CASSPGGNTDTQYF.

V gene TRBV4-1 combines with J gene TRBJ2-7, with no clear D. The length of the CDR3 is 16 residues. Germline values: CDR1 MGHRA, CDR2 YSYEKL. The V gene lost 4 bases and the J gene lost 2 bases, with 18 bases spanning the gap. The CDR3, as DNA: TGCGCCAGCAGCCCAAGTTATTTGGTTGGAACCTACGAGCAGTACTTC. Translating gives CASSPSYLVGTYEQYF.

In its sample, this clone was seen a few times. V gene TRBV27 combines with J gene TRBJ2-2; 11 nucleotides line up with TRBD1. V lost 5 bases, J lost 3 bases, and 5 bases stayed unmatched. Looked up from germline, CDR1 is MNHEY and CDR2 is SMNVEV (reference sequence). The CDR3 length is 16 residues. The CDR3 loop reads CASSPPGQGDTGELFF. In DNA form, the CDR3 reads TGTGCCAGCAGTCCACCGGGACAGGGGGACACCGGGGAGCTGTTTTTT.

This rearrangement joins TRBV6-5 to TRBJ2-7; TRBD1 is a possible D gene (5 bases). Looked up from germline, CDR1 is MNHEY and CDR2 is SVGAGI. The CDR3 sequence is 14 residues long. V was shortened by 8 bases and J by 1 base, with 15 bases between the two germline ends. The CDR3 is CASPTLQGSYEQYF. In DNA, the CDR3 is TGTGCCAGCCCTACTCTGCAGGGTTCCTACGAGCAGTACTTC.

CDR3 sequence: CASSPPNRNSRNYGYTF. The CDR3 nucleotides read TGTGCCAGCTCACCACCGAACAGAAACTCTAGAAACTATGGCTACACCTTC. This chain links TRBV18 with TRBJ1-2, with unresolved D. The CDR3 sequence is 17 residues long. Germline V gene lookup returns CDR1 KGHSH and CDR2 LQKENI. Trimming cost V 0 bases and J 2 bases, with 16 bases left between them.

This clone was detected only once. The chain joins TRBV19 to TRBJ2-1; no clear D. From germline, CDR1 is LNHDA and CDR2 SQIVND (reference sequence). The ends were cut back, 4 bases at V and 1 base at J, with 14 bases in the middle. The CDR3 totals 16 residues. The CDR3 DNA is TGTGCCAGTAGTAGTACATCTGTCCTGTCCTACAATGAGCAGTTCTTC. Its protein is CASSSTSVLSYNEQFF.

The J gene is TRBJ2-5, the V gene TRBV5-1, with D uncertain. Looked up from germline, CDR1 is SGHRS and CDR2 is YFSETQ. The CDR3 spans 12 residues. Trimming cost V 4 bases and J 4 bases, with 8 bases left between them. The CDR3 reads CASSHTGETQYF. CDR3 coding DNA: TGCGCCAGCAGCCATACCGGAGAGACCCAGTACTTC.

The chain is built from TRBV6-5 and TRBJ2-3; possibly TRBD1 or TRBD2 for D (5 bases each). Trimming shortened V by 4 bases and J by 2 bases, and 10 bases separated the two germline ends. CDR1 and CDR2 from the germline V gene are MNHEY and SVGAGI. CDR3 length: 14 amino acids. CDR3 residues: CASSLGTPTDTQYF. The CDR3 coding sequence is TGTGCCAGCAGTTTGGGGACCCCCACAGATACGCAGTATTTT.

This sequence joins TRBV15 and TRBJ1-1; the D is unclear. V was shortened by 2 bases and J by 0 bases, with 7 bases between the two germline ends. CDR1 LNHNV and CDR2 YYDKDF come from the germline V gene (reference sequence). This CDR3 region has 14 residues. CDR3 protein: CATSRMGMNTEAFF. The CDR3 nucleotides read TGTGCCACCAGCAGAATGGGTATGAACACTGAAGCTTTCTTT.

This chain uses TRBV7-9 with TRBJ2-4, with D perhaps matching TRBD2 (5 bases). Germline V CDR1 and CDR2: SEHNR, FQNEAQ (reference sequence). The V end was cut by 5 bases, the J end by 1 base, with 18 bases between. The CDR3 extends over 17 amino acids. CDR3 coding DNA: TGTGCCAGCAGCGCCGGCGGCCCTAGGGAGGCCAAAAACATTCAGTACTTC. Its translation is CASSAGGPREAKNIQYF. The complete variable domain, with remaining parts taken from reference TRBV7-9 and TRBJ2-4, reads DTGVSQNPRHKITKRGQNVTFRCDPISEHNRLYWYRQTLGQGPEFLTYFQNEAQLEKSRLLSDRFSAERPKGSFSTLEIQRTEQGDSAMYLCASSAGGPREAKNIQYFGAGTRLSVL.

In its sample, this clone was seen a few times. The chain combines TRBV5-1 with TRBJ2-1, with 7 bases fitting TRBD2. There are 14 residues in the CDR3. With V trimmed by 6 bases and J by 5 bases, 8 bases remained unmatched. Germline loops: CDR1 SGHRS, CDR2 YFSETQ. The CDR3 loop reads CASTVSGPNNEQFF. As DNA, the CDR3 is TGCGCCAGCACCGTTAGCGGGCCTAACAATGAGCAGTTCTTC.